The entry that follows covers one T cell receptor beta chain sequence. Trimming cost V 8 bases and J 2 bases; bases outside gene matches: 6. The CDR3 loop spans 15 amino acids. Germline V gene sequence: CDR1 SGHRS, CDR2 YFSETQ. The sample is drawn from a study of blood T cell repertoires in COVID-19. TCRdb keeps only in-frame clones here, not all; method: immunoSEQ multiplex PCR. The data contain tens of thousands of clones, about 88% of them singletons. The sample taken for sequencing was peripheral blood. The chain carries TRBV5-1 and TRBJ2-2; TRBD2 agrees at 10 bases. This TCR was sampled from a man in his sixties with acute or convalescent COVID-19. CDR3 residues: CASGRTSGNTGELFF. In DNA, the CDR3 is TGCGCCAGTGGCAGGACTAGCGGTAACACCGGGGAGCTGTTTTTT.